This passage covers 13 T cell receptor beta chains from one sample sequenced in a study of T-cell reconstitution after alpha-beta-depleted transplantation in children (dated by TCRdb to about 2016). What the treatment or condition label conveys for this sample: allogeneic hematopoietic cell transplantation with graft depleted of TCRalphabeta T cells and CD19 B cells. Library preparation was by PCR. Sequencing used an Illumina HiSeq 2500. TCR libraries were prepared with molecular barcoding, using unique molecular identifiers to normalize TCRbeta repertoire quantification. The raw public data were reprocessed by TCRdb itself: fastp quality trimming at Q25, MiXCR clonotype calling, in-frame beta chains only. Merged by CDR3 protein, the rows form single entries marked with the most common genes and DNA. This sample holds about 830,000 distinct CDR3 sequences; approximately 15% were observed only once. The ten top clones hold just under 5% of the sample.

The material sequenced was PBMCs, mostly from graft donor cells, taken 360 days after TCRalphabeta/CD19-depleted stem cell transplant. These receptors all come from a male patient younger than 18 who had a stem cell transplant for acute lymphoblastic leukemia, so the T cells may come from the graft donor.

This chain links TRBV15 with TRBJ1-3; 10 nucleotides align to TRBD1. The germline V gene encodes CDR1 LNHNV and CDR2 YYDKDF (reference sequence). J was trimmed by 3 bases and V by 0 bases; bases with no gene match: 5. The CDR3 runs to 17 residues. CDR3 loop: CATSRDFGTGDGNTIYF. CDR3 in DNA: TGTGCCACCAGCAGAGATTTCGGGACAGGGGATGGAAACACCATATATTTT.

There are a few counts of this clonotype. V is TRBV5-1 and J is TRBJ2-2, with D possibly being TRBD2 (5 bases). V lost 3 bases to trimming and J lost 6 bases, with 9 bases between them. The CDR3 covers 13 residues. CDR1 is SGHRS and CDR2 is YFSETQ in the germline V gene. CDR3: CASSWENAGELFF. In DNA, the CDR3 is TGCGCCAGCAGCTGGGAGAATGCCGGGGAGCTGTTTTTT.

Only one count was recorded for this clonotype. The genes are TRBV19 and TRBJ2-7; no clear D. Germline CDR1 reads LNHDA; CDR2 reads SQIVND (reference sequence). CDR3 length: 13 amino acids. Trimming took off 5 bases at V and 0 bases at J, with 8 bases between the two ends. The CDR3 reads CASSAILSYEQYF. The CDR3 DNA sequence: TGTGCCAGTAGTGCGATTCTCTCCTACGAGCAGTACTTC.

This clonotype has a handful of counts. CDR3 sequence reads: CASSLGLAGHYEQYF. Written as DNA, the CDR3 is TGTGCCAGCAGCTTAGGCCTAGCGGGGCATTACGAGCAGTACTTC. The chain links TRBV13 to TRBJ2-7; TRBD2 matches 9 bases. This CDR3 region has 15 residues. V gave up 0 bases and J gave up 4 bases; unmatched junction bases: 4. Germline CDR1 is PRHDT and CDR2 is FYEKMQ (reference sequence).

The V call is TRBV5-1, the J call TRBJ2-1; D not certain. CDR1 and CDR2 (germline): SGHRS, YFSETQ. Trimming pared 2 bases from V and 9 bases from J, leaving 18 bases between. The CDR3 runs to 15 residues. DNA for the CDR3: TGCGCCAGCAGCTTAGAACTATCCCTACTTTCTGAGCAGTTCTTC. Translating it yields CASSLELSLLSEQFF. Looking up the rest from reference TRBV5-1 and TRBJ2-1 gives the full variable domain: KAGVTQTPRYLIKTRGQQVTLSCSPISGHRSVSWYQQTPGQGLQFLFEYFSETQRNKGNFPGRFSGRQFSNSRSEMNVSTLELGDSALYLCASSLELSLLSEQFFGPGTRLTVL.

V is TRBV5-5 and J is TRBJ2-5; 9 bases are a match to TRBD2. V was pared by 1 base and J by 2 bases, with 6 bases of the junction left unmatched. Germline V gene data show CDR1 as SGHKS and CDR2 as YYEKEE (reference sequence). The CDR3 contains 16 residues. CDR3 protein: CASSLPSSGTQETQYF. As DNA, the CDR3 is TGTGCCAGCAGCTTGCCTTCTAGCGGGACACAAGAGACCCAGTACTTC.

In its sample, this clonotype was seen a few times. The chain employs TRBV4-2 and TRBJ2-1, with D maybe TRBD2 (7 bases). CDR1 is LGHNA and CDR2 is YNFKEQ in the germline V gene. With 6 bases removed from V and 8 bases from J, the gap between germline ends came to 14 bases. The CDR3 extends over 13 amino acids. This chain's CDR3 is CASRGFGGHEQFF. CDR3 nucleotide sequence: TGTGCCAGCAGGGGGTTCGGGGGGCATGAGCAGTTCTTC.

The chain is built from TRBV5-6 and TRBJ2-2; D may be TRBD1 (6 bases). V was cut by 6 bases and J by 2 bases, with 14 bases left in between. CDR1 is SGHDT, CDR2 YYEEEE, per germline. This CDR3 region has 15 residues. The CDR3, as DNA: TGTGCCAGCATGCTGACAGGACTTAACACCGGGGAGCTGTTTTTT. This codes for CASMLTGLNTGELFF.

This clonotype came up many times. V gene TRBV7-9 combines with J gene TRBJ2-3; a weak D match, TRBD2 (6 bases). Germline assignment: CDR1 SEHNR and CDR2 FQNEAQ (reference sequence). The CDR3 is made up of 14 amino acids. V lost 5 bases, J lost 2 bases, and 11 bases lay in between. The CDR3 region is CASSPGLTTDTQYF. In DNA, the CDR3 is TGTGCCAGCAGCCCGGGACTCACCACAGATACGCAGTATTTT.

This clonotype has ten or more counts. The V and J genes are TRBV11-2 and TRBJ1-1; D gene ambiguous. V lost 3 bases and J 0 bases, leaving 14 bases between the germline ends. The germline gives CDR1 SGHAT, CDR2 FQNNGV. The CDR3 contains 16 residues. This CDR3 is CASSLAVTVMNTEAFF. CDR3 coding DNA: TGTGCCAGCAGCTTGGCCGTAACAGTCATGAACACTGAAGCTTTCTTT.

This clonotype was seen a few times. This chain joins TRBV20-1 and TRBJ1-1; D is uncertain. Trimming left V 6 bases short and J 4 bases short, with 18 bases between. The length of the CDR3 is 14 residues. Germline V lookup: CDR1 DFQATT, CDR2 SNEGSKA (reference sequence). This CDR3 reads CSAVRREGSTEAFF. The DNA for the CDR3 is TGCAGTGCAGTAAGAAGGGAAGGGAGCACTGAAGCTTTCTTT.

The chain employs TRBV2 and TRBJ1-1, with 7 bases fitting TRBD1. Trimming cost V 5 bases and J 0 bases; bases outside gene matches: 6. Germline V gene data show CDR1 as SNHLY and CDR2 as FYNNEI. The CDR3 is made up of 15 amino acids. CDR3 in amino acids: CASSRRDSLNTEAFF. The CDR3 nucleotides are TGTGCCAGCAGTCGGAGGGACAGCTTGAACACTGAAGCTTTCTTT.

This chain connects TRBV15 to TRBJ2-1; D possibly uses TRBD1 or TRBD2 (5 bases each). The CDR3 consists of 18 residues. Germline CDR1 is LNHNV and CDR2 is YYDKDF (reference sequence). V lost 11 bases, J lost 8 bases, and 34 bases lay in between. CDR3: CAAGGGRSQTGFSDEQFF. CDR3 nucleotides: TGTGCCGCGGGTGGGGGACGGAGTCAGACGGGGTTTTCGGATGAGCAGTTCTTC.